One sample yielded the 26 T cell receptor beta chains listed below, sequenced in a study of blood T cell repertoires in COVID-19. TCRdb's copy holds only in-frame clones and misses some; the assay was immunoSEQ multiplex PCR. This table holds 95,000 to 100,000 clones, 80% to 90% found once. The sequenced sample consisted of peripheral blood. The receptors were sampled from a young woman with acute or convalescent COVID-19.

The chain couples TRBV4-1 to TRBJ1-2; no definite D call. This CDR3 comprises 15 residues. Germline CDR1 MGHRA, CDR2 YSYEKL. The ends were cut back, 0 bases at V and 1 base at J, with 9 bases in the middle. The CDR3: CASSQDRRDNYGYTF. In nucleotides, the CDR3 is TGCGCCAGCAGCCAAGATCGGAGAGATAACTATGGCTACACCTTC.

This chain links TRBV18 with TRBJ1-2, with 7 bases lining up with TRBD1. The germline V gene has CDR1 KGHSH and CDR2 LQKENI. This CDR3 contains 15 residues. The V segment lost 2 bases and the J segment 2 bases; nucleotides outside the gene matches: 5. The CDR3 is CASSPTGDGNYGYTF. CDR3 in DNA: TGTGCCAGCTCACCAACAGGGGATGGGAACTATGGCTACACCTTC.

The CDR3 reads CASSLDQGGNEQFF. CDR3 coding DNA: TGTGCCAGCAGCCTCGATCAGGGTGGCAATGAGCAGTTCTTC. This chain connects TRBV11-1 to TRBJ2-1; maybe TRBD1 (5 bases). Trimming cost V 5 bases and J 6 bases, with 14 bases left between them. The CDR3 runs to 14 residues. Germline lookup yields CDR1 SGHAT and CDR2 FQDESV (reference sequence).

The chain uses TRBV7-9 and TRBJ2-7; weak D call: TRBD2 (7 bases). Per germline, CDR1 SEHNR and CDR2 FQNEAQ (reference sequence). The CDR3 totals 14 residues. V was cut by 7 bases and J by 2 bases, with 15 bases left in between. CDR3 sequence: CASTLPGGPYEQYF. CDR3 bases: TGTGCCAGCACCCTCCCGGGGGGCCCCTACGAGCAGTACTTC.

The CDR3 spells CASSGGGPATEAFF. In nucleotides, the CDR3 is TGTGCCAGCAGCGGGGGGGGTCCCGCCACTGAAGCTTTCTTT. The chain is built from TRBV5-6 and TRBJ1-1; possible D gene TRBD1, 5 bases. Germline lookup yields CDR1 SGHDT and CDR2 YYEEEE. The CDR3 extends over 14 amino acids. V was clipped by 4 bases and J by 4 bases, with 14 bases between them.

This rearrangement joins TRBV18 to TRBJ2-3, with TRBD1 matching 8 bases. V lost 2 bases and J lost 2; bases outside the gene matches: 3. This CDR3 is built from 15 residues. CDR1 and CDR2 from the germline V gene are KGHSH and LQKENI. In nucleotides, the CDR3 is TGTGCCAGCTCACCAACGGACAGGGCCACAGATACGCAGTATTTT. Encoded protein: CASSPTDRATDTQYF.

The CDR3 reads CASSNRGPYEQYF. The CDR3 DNA follows: TGTGCCAGCAGCAATAGGGGGCCTTACGAGCAGTACTTC. The chain has TRBV3-1 (or the pseudogene TRBV3-2) and TRBJ2-7; TRBD1 aligns across 7 bases. V was clipped by 5 bases and J by 4 bases; unmatched bases: 5. Germline V gene lookup returns CDR1 LGHDT and CDR2 YNNKEL (reference sequence). This CDR3 spans 13 amino acids.

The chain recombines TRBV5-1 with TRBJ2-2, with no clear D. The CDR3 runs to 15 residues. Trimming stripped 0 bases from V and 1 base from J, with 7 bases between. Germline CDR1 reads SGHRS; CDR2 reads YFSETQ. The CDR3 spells CASSLGLLNTGELFF. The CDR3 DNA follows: TGCGCCAGCAGCTTGGGGCTTCTGAACACCGGGGAGCTGTTTTTT.

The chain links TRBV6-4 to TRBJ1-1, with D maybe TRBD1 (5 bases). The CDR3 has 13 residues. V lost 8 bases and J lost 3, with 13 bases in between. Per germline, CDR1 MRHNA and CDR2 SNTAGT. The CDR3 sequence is CASRGALDTEAFF. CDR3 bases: TGTGCCAGCCGTGGGGCTCTGGACACTGAAGCTTTCTTT.

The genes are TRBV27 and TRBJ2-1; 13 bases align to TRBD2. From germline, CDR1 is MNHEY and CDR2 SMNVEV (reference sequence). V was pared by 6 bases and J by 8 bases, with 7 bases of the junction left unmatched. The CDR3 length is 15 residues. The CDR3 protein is CASSDGLAGVYEQFF. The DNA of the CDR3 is TGTGCCAGCAGCGACGGACTAGCGGGGGTCTATGAGCAGTTCTTC.

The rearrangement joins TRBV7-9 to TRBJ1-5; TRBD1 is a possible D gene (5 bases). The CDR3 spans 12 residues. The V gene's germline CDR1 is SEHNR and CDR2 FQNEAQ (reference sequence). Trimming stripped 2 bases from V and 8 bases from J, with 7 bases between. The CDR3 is CASSLQGEPQHF. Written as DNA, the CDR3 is TGTGCCAGCAGCTTACAGGGTGAGCCCCAGCATTTT.

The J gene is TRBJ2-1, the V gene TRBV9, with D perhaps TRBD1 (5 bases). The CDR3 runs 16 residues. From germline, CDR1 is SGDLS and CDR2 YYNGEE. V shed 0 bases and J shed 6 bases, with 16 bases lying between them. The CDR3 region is CASSVEGGRVSNEQFF. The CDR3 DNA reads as TGTGCCAGCAGCGTAGAAGGTGGCAGGGTGAGCAATGAGCAGTTCTTC.

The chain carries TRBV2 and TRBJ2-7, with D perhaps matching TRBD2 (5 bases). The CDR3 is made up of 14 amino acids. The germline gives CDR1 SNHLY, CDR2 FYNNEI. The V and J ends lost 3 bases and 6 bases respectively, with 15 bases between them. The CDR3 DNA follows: TGTGCCAGCAGTGAGGGCGGCCTTGGGAGCGAGCAGTACTTC. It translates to CASSEGGLGSEQYF.

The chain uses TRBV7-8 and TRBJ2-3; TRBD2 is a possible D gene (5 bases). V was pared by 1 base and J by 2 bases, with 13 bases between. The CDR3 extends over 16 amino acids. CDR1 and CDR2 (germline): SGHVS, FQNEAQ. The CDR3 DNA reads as TGTGCCAGCAGCTTAGTAGTAGGGAGAGACACAGATACGCAGTATTTT. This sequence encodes CASSLVVGRDTDTQYF.

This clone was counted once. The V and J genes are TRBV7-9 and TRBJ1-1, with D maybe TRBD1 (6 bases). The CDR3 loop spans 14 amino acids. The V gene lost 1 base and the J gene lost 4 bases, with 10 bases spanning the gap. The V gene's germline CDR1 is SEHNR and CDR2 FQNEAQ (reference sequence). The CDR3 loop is CASSLVGGATEAFF. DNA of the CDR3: TGTGCCAGCAGCTTAGTTGGGGGGGCCACTGAAGCTTTCTTT.

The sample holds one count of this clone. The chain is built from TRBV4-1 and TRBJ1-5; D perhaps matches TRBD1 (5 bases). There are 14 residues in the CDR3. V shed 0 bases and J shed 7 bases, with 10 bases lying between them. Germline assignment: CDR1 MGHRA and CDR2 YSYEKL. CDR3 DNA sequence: TGCGCCAGCAGCCAAGACAGGGTAAACCAGCCCCAGCATTTT. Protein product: CASSQDRVNQPQHF.

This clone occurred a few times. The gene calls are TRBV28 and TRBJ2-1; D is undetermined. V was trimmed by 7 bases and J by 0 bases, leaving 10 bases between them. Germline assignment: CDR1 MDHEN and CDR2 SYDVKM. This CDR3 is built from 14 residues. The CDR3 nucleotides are TGTGCCAGCAATGGTCCGAGCTCCTACAATGAGCAGTTCTTC. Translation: CASNGPSSYNEQFF.

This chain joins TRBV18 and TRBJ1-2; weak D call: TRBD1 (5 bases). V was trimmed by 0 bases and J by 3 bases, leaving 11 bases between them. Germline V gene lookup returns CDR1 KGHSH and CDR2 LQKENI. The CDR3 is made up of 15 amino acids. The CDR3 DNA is TGTGCCAGCTCACCACCGAGAGAAGGGGACTATGGCTACACCTTC. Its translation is CASSPPREGDYGYTF.

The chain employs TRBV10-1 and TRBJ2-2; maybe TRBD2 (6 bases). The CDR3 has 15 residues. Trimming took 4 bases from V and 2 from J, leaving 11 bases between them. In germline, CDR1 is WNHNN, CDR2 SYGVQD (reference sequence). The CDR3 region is CASSAGTLNTGELFF. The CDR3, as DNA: TGCGCCAGCAGTGCCGGGACTCTAAACACCGGGGAGCTGTTTTTT.

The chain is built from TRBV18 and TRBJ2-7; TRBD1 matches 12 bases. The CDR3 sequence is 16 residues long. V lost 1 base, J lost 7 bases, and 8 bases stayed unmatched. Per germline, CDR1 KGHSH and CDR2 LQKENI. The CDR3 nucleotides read TGTGCCAGCTCACCACAACCGGGACAGGGGGCGAGGGAGCAGTACTTC. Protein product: CASSPQPGQGAREQYF.

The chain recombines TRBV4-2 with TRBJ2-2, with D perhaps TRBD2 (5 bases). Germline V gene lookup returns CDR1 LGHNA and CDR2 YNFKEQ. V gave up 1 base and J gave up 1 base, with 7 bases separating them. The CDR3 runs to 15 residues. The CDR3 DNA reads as TGTGCCAGCAGCCAAGTAACTAGGAACACCGGGGAGCTGTTTTTT. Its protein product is CASSQVTRNTGELFF.

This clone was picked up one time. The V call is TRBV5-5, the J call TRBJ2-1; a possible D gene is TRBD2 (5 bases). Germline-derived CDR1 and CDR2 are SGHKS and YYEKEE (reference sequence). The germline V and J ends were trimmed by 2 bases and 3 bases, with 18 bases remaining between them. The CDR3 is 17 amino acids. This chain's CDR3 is CASSFSVIERSYNEQFF. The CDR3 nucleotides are TGTGCCAGCAGCTTTTCGGTTATTGAGCGGAGCTACAATGAGCAGTTCTTC.

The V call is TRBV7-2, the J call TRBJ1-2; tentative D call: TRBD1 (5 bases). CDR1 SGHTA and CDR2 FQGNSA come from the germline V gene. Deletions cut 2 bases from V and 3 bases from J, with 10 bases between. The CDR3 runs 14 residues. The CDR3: CASSLSRGDYGYTF. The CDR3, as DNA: TGTGCCAGCAGCTTATCACGGGGGGACTATGGCTACACCTTC.

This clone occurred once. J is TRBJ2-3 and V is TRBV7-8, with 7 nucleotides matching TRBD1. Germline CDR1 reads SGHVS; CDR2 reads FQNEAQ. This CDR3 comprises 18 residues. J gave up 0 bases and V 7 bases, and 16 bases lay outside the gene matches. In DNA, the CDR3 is TGTGCCAGCACCCAACAGGGGCAGGAGATTTCTAGCACAGATACGCAGTATTTT. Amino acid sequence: CASTQQGQEISSTDTQYF.

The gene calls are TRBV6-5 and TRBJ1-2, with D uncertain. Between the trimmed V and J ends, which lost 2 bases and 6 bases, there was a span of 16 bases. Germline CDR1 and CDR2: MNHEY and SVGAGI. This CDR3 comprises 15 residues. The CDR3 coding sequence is TGTGCCAGCAGTTACCGCGGGCGGACTCCGGATGGCTACACCTTC. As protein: CASSYRGRTPDGYTF.

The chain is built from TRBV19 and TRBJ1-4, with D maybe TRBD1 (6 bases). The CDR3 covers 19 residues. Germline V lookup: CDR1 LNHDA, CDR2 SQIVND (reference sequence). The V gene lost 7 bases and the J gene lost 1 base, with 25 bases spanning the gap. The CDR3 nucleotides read TGTGCCAGTATCCTCGACGTGGGGGCGTATTCGGGAACTAATGAAAAACTGTTTTTT. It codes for CASILDVGAYSGTNEKLFF.